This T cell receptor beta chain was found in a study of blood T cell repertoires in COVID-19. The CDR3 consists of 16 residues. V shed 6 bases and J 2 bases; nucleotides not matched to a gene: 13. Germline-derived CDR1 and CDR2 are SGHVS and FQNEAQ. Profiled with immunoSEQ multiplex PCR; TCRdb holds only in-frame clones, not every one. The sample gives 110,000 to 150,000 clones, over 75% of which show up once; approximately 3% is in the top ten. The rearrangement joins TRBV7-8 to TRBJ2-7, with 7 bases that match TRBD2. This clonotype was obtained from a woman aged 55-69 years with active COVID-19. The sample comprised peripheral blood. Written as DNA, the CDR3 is TGTGCCAGCAGTCTCGGGGGAGCGGGACGGGCCTACGAGCAGTACTTC. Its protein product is CASSLGGAGRAYEQYF.